The 8 T cell receptor beta chains reported below all come from one sample, sequenced in a study of blood T cell repertoires in COVID-19. The protocol was immunoSEQ multiplex PCR, while the TCRdb copy is restricted to in-frame clones and leaves out a portion. The sample has more than 100,000 clones; roughly 89% are singletons. What was sequenced was peripheral blood. The receptors originated from a man aged 35 to 55 with acute or convalescent COVID-19.

The sample holds one count of this clone. V and J are TRBV24-1 and TRBJ2-2; TRBD1 is a possible D gene (6 bases). This CDR3 spans 15 amino acids. Trimming shortened V by 4 bases and J by 1 base, and 9 bases separated the two germline ends. Germline CDR1 and CDR2: KGHDR and SFDVKD. The DNA for the CDR3 is TGTGCCACCAGTGACTCGGGACAGAACACCGGGGAGCTGTTTTTT. Encoded protein: CATSDSGQNTGELFF.

V is TRBV29-1 and J is TRBJ1-2, with 8 bases that match TRBD1. Germline V CDR1 and CDR2: SQVTM, ANQGSEA. This CDR3 has 11 amino acids. Trimming took 6 bases from V and 8 from J; bases not matched to a gene: 5. CDR3: CSVWTGLGYTF. CDR3 nucleotides: TGCAGCGTCTGGACAGGGCTGGGCTACACCTTC.

This sequence joins TRBV6-4 and TRBJ2-3, with TRBD2 matching 10 bases. Germline values: CDR1 MRHNA, CDR2 SNTAGT. J gave up 2 bases and V 4 bases, and 6 bases lay outside the gene matches. This CDR3 has 16 residues. In DNA form, the CDR3 reads TGTGCCAGCAGTGTACTAGCGGGAAGTCCCACAGATACGCAGTATTTT. It translates to CASSVLAGSPTDTQYF.

The chain combines TRBV4-1 with TRBJ1-1; D might be TRBD1 (6 bases). CDR1 is MGHRA, CDR2 YSYEKL, per germline. This CDR3 comprises 17 residues. V lost 3 bases and J 0 bases, leaving 17 bases between the germline ends. The CDR3 reads CASSHHGGWTVNTEAFF. As DNA, the CDR3 is TGCGCCAGCAGCCATCACGGGGGGTGGACAGTGAACACTGAAGCTTTCTTT.

V gene TRBV11-1 combines with J gene TRBJ2-1; no clear D gene. Germline-derived CDR1 and CDR2 are SGHAT and FQDESV (reference sequence). Deletions cut 5 bases from V and 9 bases from J, with 11 bases between. This CDR3 contains 12 residues. DNA for the CDR3: TGTGCCAGCAGCACAACCCCGATTGAGCAGTTCTTC. Translating it yields CASSTTPIEQFF. The full variable domain, completed using reference TRBV11-1 and TRBJ2-1, is EAEVAQSPRYKITEKSQAVAFWCDPISGHATLYWYRQILGQGPELLVQFQDESVVDDSQLPKDRFSAERLKGVDSTLKIQPAELGDSAMYLCASSTTPIEQFFGPGTRLTVL.

The chain is built from TRBV5-5 and TRBJ1-1; no definite D call. CDR1 is SGHKS, CDR2 YYEKEE, per germline (reference sequence). The CDR3 extends over 13 amino acids. Deletions cut 0 bases from V and 7 bases from J, with 10 bases between. The CDR3 protein is CASSLVSGIEAFF. In DNA, the CDR3 is TGTGCCAGCAGCTTGGTATCAGGTATTGAAGCTTTCTTT.

The genes are TRBV2 and TRBJ2-2; the match to TRBD2 covers 11 bases. With 5 bases clipped from V and 6 bases from J, the junction kept 5 bases outside the gene matches. Germline V gives CDR1 SNHLY, CDR2 FYNNEI. CDR3 size: 15 residues. This CDR3 reads CASSLAGGPSGELFF. The DNA for the CDR3 is TGTGCCAGCAGTTTAGCGGGAGGGCCCTCCGGGGAGCTGTTTTTT.

This clone was counted a few times. The J gene is TRBJ1-3, the V gene TRBV5-5; 7 bases align to TRBD1. Germline V gene lookup returns CDR1 SGHKS and CDR2 YYEKEE (reference sequence). J gave up 5 bases and V 4 bases, and 3 bases lay outside the gene matches. The CDR3 runs 13 residues. CDR3 DNA: TGTGCCAGCAGCCCGGACAGGCGAAACACCATATATTTT. Its protein is CASSPDRRNTIYF.